Listed here are 20 T cell receptor beta chains from one sample, sequenced in a study of cytomegalovirus exposure and HLA in healthy donors. It was with 60 Vbeta and 13 Jbeta primers that the PCR ran. The method was immunoSEQ multiplex PCR; TCRdb's version includes in-frame clones alone and lacks a portion of them. Of about 200,000 clones in the sample, roughly four fifths were seen once. Material for sequencing was PBMCs. Source of these receptors: a woman between 18 and 30 years old in good health and CMV-seronegative.

The J gene is TRBJ2-6, the V gene TRBV30; tentatively, D is TRBD2 (5 bases). CDR1 GTSNPN and CDR2 SVGIG come from the germline V gene (reference sequence). The CDR3 consists of 13 residues. V gave up 5 bases and J gave up 1 base, with 6 bases separating them. DNA for the CDR3: TGTGCCTGGGGCGGGTCTGGGGCCAACGTCCTGACTTTC. It yields the protein CAWGGSGANVLTF.

Written as DNA, the CDR3 is TGTGCCAGCTCACCAGCGGGACGAGTGGGAAACACCATATATTTT. It translates to CASSPAGRVGNTIYF. This chain connects TRBV18 to TRBJ1-3, with a weak D call TRBD1 (5 bases). Germline V gene lookup returns CDR1 KGHSH and CDR2 LQKENI. The length of the CDR3 is 15 residues. Deletions cut 2 bases from V and 4 bases from J, with 12 bases between.

This clone has a handful of counts. The rearrangement uses TRBV28 and TRBJ2-3, with TRBD2 matching 11 bases. The trim removed 5 bases at V and 4 bases at J, leaving 11 bases unmatched. The CDR3 runs to 17 residues. Germline V gene sequence: CDR1 MDHEN, CDR2 SYDVKM. CDR3: CASSPFYSGRAADTQYF. In DNA, the CDR3 is TGTGCCAGCAGTCCCTTTTATAGCGGGAGGGCCGCAGATACGCAGTATTTT.

This chain uses TRBV10-1 with TRBJ2-1; D is uncertain. The CDR3 is 12 residues long. The germline V and J ends were trimmed by 4 bases and 9 bases, with 10 bases remaining between them. CDR1 and CDR2 from the germline V gene are WNHNN and SYGVQD (reference sequence). The CDR3 loop reads CASSVNRVEQFF. The DNA for the CDR3 is TGCGCCAGCAGTGTGAACCGGGTTGAGCAGTTCTTC.

The J gene is TRBJ1-1, the V gene TRBV11-3, with D maybe TRBD1 (5 bases). The CDR3 covers 18 residues. Germline CDR1 reads SGHNT; CDR2 reads YENEEA. The V gene lost 5 bases and the J gene lost 4 bases, with 26 bases spanning the gap. DNA for the CDR3: TGTGCCAGCAGCCTAGCCCCCGCGGGCAGGGAGGCTATCACTGAAGCTTTCTTT. It translates to CASSLAPAGREAITEAFF.

The chain uses TRBV11-3 and TRBJ2-2; TRBD1 agrees at 7 bases. The V segment lost 4 bases and the J segment 4 bases; nucleotides outside the gene matches: 6. Germline V gene data show CDR1 as SGHNT and CDR2 as YENEEA. The CDR3 is 15 amino acids. CDR3 bases: TGTGCCAGCAGCTCCCGAGGGACAGCCACCGGGGAGCTGTTTTTT. Its protein is CASSSRGTATGELFF.

With respect to this clone: The same CDR3 can be traced to other DNA sequences in this sample. The rearrangement links TRBV29-1 to TRBJ2-5, with TRBD2 identical over 8 bases. The CDR3 length is 14 residues. The V segment lost 6 bases and the J segment 4 bases; nucleotides outside the gene matches: 10. Germline assignment: CDR1 SQVTM and CDR2 ANQGSEA. Written as DNA, the CDR3 is TGCAGCGTAAATGGACTAGCCGGGTCAGAGACCCAGTACTTC. Translation gives CSVNGLAGSETQYF.

The J gene is TRBJ2-7, the V gene TRBV5-5, with a tentative D call TRBD1 (6 bases). V was cut by 3 bases and J by 4 bases, with 8 bases left in between. Germline V lookup: CDR1 SGHKS, CDR2 YYEKEE (reference sequence). This CDR3 spans 12 amino acids. The CDR3 sequence: CASSSGQYEQYV. The CDR3 nucleotides read TGTGCCAGCAGCTCAGGACAGTACGAGCAGTACGTC.

The rearrangement joins TRBV7-8 to TRBJ2-1, with D maybe TRBD1 (5 bases). V was clipped by 3 bases and J by 0 bases, with 6 bases between them. Looked up from germline, CDR1 is SGHVS and CDR2 is FQNEAQ. The CDR3 contains 14 residues. CDR3 DNA sequence: TGTGCCAGCAGCTTCGACAGCTCCTACAATGAGCAGTTCTTC. This encodes CASSFDSSYNEQFF.

This clone was seen a few times. The V call is TRBV21-1, the J call TRBJ2-2; TRBD2 is taken as the D call from the table, unchecked against the DNA. TRBV21-1 is annotated as a pseudogene. CDR3 length equals 19 residues. The CDR3 nucleotides are TGTGCCAGCAGCAAAGAAGCAGGCCCTCGGAGGGGGGGGACCGGGGAGCTGTTTTTT. Translated: CASSKEAGPRRGGTGELFF.

Only one count was recorded for this clone. CDR3 protein: CASSLYREADEQYF. The CDR3 region has the DNA TGTGCCAGCAGTTTGTACAGGGAAGCGGACGAGCAGTACTTC. V usage is TRBV28 and J usage is TRBJ2-7, with D possibly being TRBD1 (6 bases). Trimming took off 3 bases at V and 5 bases at J, with 14 bases between the two ends. This CDR3 has 14 residues. Germline CDR1 and CDR2: MDHEN and SYDVKM.

The chain employs TRBV9 and TRBJ2-2; 12 nucleotides match TRBD2. In germline, CDR1 is SGDLS, CDR2 YYNGEE. J lost 4 bases, V lost 2 bases, and 6 bases had no gene match. This CDR3 is 17 amino acids long. CDR3 amino acids: CASSVTSGSGGTGELFF. The CDR3 region has the DNA TGTGCCAGCAGCGTGACTAGCGGGAGTGGGGGCACCGGGGAGCTGTTTTTT.

The V call is TRBV7-9, the J call TRBJ2-5, with 7 positions matching TRBD1. The germline V gene encodes CDR1 SEHNR and CDR2 FQNEAQ (reference sequence). V lost 1 base to trimming and J lost 1 base; unmatched junction nucleotides: 0. The CDR3 totals 14 residues. Written as DNA, the CDR3 is TGTGCCAGCAGCTTAGGGGACAGCCAAGAGACCCAGTACTTC. Protein product: CASSLGDSQETQYF.

This rearrangement joins TRBV10-3 to TRBJ2-3; 7 bases match TRBD1. The CDR3 is made up of 12 amino acids. Per germline, CDR1 ENHRY and CDR2 SYGVKD. Trimming at V came to 9 bases and at J to 3 bases, leaving 3 bases not matched to a gene. The CDR3 sequence is CAIQGRTDTQYF. Written as DNA, the CDR3 is TGTGCCATACAGGGGAGAACAGATACGCAGTATTTT.

In the case of this clone: At the DNA level, this CDR3 is encoded by other sequences in the same sample as well. The J gene is TRBJ1-5, the V gene TRBV7-2; weak D call: TRBD1 (6 bases). CDR3 length: 15 residues. V was trimmed by 3 bases and J by 2 bases, leaving 11 bases between them. Looked up from germline, CDR1 is SGHTA and CDR2 is FQGNSA. As DNA, the CDR3 is TGTGCCAGCAGCTTTGGGGGGGCTGGCAATCAGCCCCAGCATTTT. Translating gives CASSFGGAGNQPQHF.

The rearrangement links TRBV11-2 to TRBJ1-2; weak D call: TRBD1 (5 bases). The V gene's germline CDR1 is SGHAT and CDR2 FQNNGV. With 0 bases removed from V and 3 bases from J, the gap between germline ends came to 17 bases. The CDR3 has 17 amino acids. The DNA of the CDR3 is TGTGCCAGCAGCTTAGATCGAGGTCGCAGGGAGGACTATGGCTACACCTTC. The encoded protein is CASSLDRGRREDYGYTF.

The rearrangement uses TRBV4-1 and TRBJ1-6; D unresolved. Germline CDR1 and CDR2: MGHRA and YSYEKL. Trimming took off 4 bases at V and 6 bases at J, with 4 bases between the two ends. This CDR3 is built from 12 residues. The CDR3 coding sequence is TGCGCCAGCAGCCTAATTAATTCACCCCTCCACTTT. Protein product: CASSLINSPLHF.

V gene TRBV25-1 combines with J gene TRBJ1-1, with a weak D call TRBD1 (6 bases). CDR3 length: 15 residues. V was shortened by 3 bases and J by 4 bases, with 15 bases between the two germline ends. Germline-derived CDR1 and CDR2 are MGHDK and SYGVNS. CDR3 DNA sequence: TGTGCCAGCAGTGAGGGGGGGCGGCCGGGCACTGAAGCTTTCTTT. Translated: CASSEGGRPGTEAFF.

Concerning this clone: This CDR3 is also generated by other DNA sequences in the sample. The gene calls are TRBV27 and TRBJ1-3; 8 bases map to TRBD1. There are 17 residues in the CDR3. Unmatched junction bases numbered 8, after V lost 0 bases and J lost 4 bases. CDR1 is MNHEY and CDR2 is SMNVEV in the germline V gene (reference sequence). The CDR3, as DNA: TGTGCCAGCAGTTTATCCGCAGGGGGCGCGACGGGAAACACCATATATTTT. Amino acid sequence: CASSLSAGGATGNTIYF.

V usage is TRBV19 and J usage is TRBJ1-5; D not certain. The CDR3 loop spans 15 amino acids. Trimming took off 3 bases at V and 3 bases at J, with 12 bases between the two ends. The germline V gene has CDR1 LNHDA and CDR2 SQIVND (reference sequence). DNA of the CDR3: TGTGCCAGTAGTATTTCGAGGGCCCCCAATCAGCCCCAGCATTTT. Its protein product is CASSISRAPNQPQHF.